The clone carrying this TCR beta chain was counted once. The data belong to a study of blood T cell repertoires in COVID-19. Germline loops: CDR1 SGHRS, CDR2 YFSETQ. The CDR3 is 12 residues long. The V end was cut by 7 bases, the J end by 5 bases, with 12 bases between. Original processing methods: Estimates of nucleated cell counts were drawn from the amplification of reference gene primers. TCRdb's copy holds only in-frame clones and misses some; the assay was immunoSEQ multiplex PCR. V, J and clone size derive from that table, while D and trimming were established from the DNA sequence. The sample includes approximately 210,000 clones, around 81% of them seen just once. In assigning cohorts, the study relied on participant-reported clinical history.

Sequenced sample: PBMCs or T cells enriched from blood (not recorded which). This clonotype was obtained from a man younger than 40 with acute COVID-19. The chain carries TRBV5-1 and TRBJ1-2; D ambiguous. For the CDR3, the DNA is TGCGCCAGCGGGGAGACGGCGTATGGCTACACCTTC. As protein: CASGETAYGYTF.